This T cell receptor beta chain was found in a study of T cell repertoires in cytomegalovirus infection. Study-wide background: The authors relied on CMV epitopes, both recently identified HLA-C-restricted and well-studied HLA-B-restricted. Signatures in public TCR beta sequences pointed to both CMV infection and matching HLA type.

As for this clonotype: Its antigen is unidentified.

TCRdb used MiXCR to reprocess the reads, holding one entry per CDR3 protein. The table has around 300,000 distinct CDR3 sequences, 22% seen once. Study-level results: Ex vivo responses were dominated by HLA-C-restricted CMV-specific TCR beta clonotypes. People with CMV and the relevant HLA were identified by cumulative public TCR beta family frequency.

Deletions cut 3 bases from V and 2 bases from J, with 15 bases between. Germline assignment: CDR1 MNHEY and CDR2 SMNVEV (reference sequence). The CDR3 spans 16 residues. The chain joins TRBV27 to TRBJ2-3; D uncertain. The receptor comes from a human donor in good health (CMV status not recorded). Some clones in this sample may be carry-over from other donors' samples. The sample in question was cultured PBMCs, obtained from culture after CMV antigen stimulation. As DNA, the CDR3 is TGTGCCAGCAGTTTTGCCCCCAGTGGATCCACAGATACGCAGTATTTT. Amino acid sequence: CASSFAPSGSTDTQYF.